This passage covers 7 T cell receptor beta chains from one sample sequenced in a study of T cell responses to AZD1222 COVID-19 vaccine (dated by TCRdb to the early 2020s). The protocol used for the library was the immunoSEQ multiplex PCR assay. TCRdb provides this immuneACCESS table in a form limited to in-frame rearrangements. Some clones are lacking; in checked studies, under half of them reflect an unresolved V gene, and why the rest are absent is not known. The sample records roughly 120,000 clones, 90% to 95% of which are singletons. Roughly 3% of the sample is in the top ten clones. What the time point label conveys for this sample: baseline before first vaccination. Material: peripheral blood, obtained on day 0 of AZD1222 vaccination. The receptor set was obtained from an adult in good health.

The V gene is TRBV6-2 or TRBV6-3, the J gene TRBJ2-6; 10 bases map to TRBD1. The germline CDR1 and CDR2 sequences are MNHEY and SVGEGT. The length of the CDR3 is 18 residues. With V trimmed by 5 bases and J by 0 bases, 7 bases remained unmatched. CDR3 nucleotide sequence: TGTGCCAGCAGTAACCGGGACAGGGGCCTCTCTGGGGCCAACGTCCTGACTTTC. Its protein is CASSNRDRGLSGANVLTF.

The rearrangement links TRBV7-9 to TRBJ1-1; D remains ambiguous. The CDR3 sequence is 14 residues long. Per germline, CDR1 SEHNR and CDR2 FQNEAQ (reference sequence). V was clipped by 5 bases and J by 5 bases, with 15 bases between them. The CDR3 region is CASSPGPVWTEAFF. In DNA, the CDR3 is TGTGCCAGCAGCCCCGGGCCTGTTTGGACTGAAGCTTTCTTT.

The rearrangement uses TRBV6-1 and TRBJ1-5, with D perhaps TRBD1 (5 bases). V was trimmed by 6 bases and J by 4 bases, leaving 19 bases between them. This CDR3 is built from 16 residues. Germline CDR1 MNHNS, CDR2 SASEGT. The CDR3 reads CASSEPEGLANQPQHF. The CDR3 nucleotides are TGTGCCAGCAGCGAACCCGAGGGGCTCGCAAATCAGCCCCAGCATTTT.

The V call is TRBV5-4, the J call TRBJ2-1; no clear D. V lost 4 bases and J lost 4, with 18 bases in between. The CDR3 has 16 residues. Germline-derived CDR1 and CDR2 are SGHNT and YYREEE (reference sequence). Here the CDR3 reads CASSPPGARSYNEQFF. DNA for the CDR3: TGTGCCAGCAGCCCTCCCGGAGCGCGGAGTTACAATGAGCAGTTCTTC.

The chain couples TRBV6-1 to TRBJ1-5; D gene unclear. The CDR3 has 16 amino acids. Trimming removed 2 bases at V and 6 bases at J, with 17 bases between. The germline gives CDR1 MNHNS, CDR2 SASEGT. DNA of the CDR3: TGTGCCAGCAGTGAACCAGACTGGGTCATGTCTCAGCCCCAGCATTTT. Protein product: CASSEPDWVMSQPQHF.

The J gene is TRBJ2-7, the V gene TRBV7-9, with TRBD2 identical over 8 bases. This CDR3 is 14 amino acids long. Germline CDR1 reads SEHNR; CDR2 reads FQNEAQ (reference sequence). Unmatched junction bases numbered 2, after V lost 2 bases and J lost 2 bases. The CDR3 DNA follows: TGTGCCAGCAGCTTAAACGGGAGGGCCTACGAGCAGTACTTC. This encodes CASSLNGRAYEQYF.

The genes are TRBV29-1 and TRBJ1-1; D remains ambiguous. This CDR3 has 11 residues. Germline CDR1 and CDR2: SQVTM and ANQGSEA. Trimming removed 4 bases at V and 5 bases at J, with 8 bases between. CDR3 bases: TGCAGCGTTGTACTGGGAACTGAAGCTTTCTTT. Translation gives CSVVLGTEAFF. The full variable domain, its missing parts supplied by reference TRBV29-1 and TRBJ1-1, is SAVISQKPSRDICQRGTSLTIQCQVDSQVTMMFWYRQQPGQSLTLIATANQGSEATYESGFVIDKFPISRPNLTFSTLTVSNMSPEDSSIYLCSVVLGTEAFFGQGTRLTVV.